These 32 T cell receptor beta chains were all obtained from the same sample, sequenced in a study of T-cell memory formation after mild COVID-19. Each CDR3 protein is one row after TCRdb ran MiXCR on the 5' RACE reads. This table has approximately 88,000 distinct CDR3 sequences, 20% to 25% appearing once. Source material: PBMCs or a T cell subset sorted from them (not recorded which). Receptors originate from a man in his late teens or twenties who had mild COVID-19 (a few samples of this study predate the infection). Cell type and time point are not known.

The chain employs TRBV6-2 or TRBV6-3 and TRBJ2-5; D uncertain. CDR3 size: 10 residues. The germline CDR1 and CDR2 sequences are MNHEY and SVGEGT. As DNA, the CDR3 is TGTGCAGCCGCCCAAGAGACCCAGTACTTC. Translated: CAAAQETQYF.

This clonotype was seen more than once but under ten times. The genes are TRBV6-2 or TRBV6-3 and TRBJ2-7; tentatively, D is TRBD2 (6 bases). V lost 0 bases and J 1 base, leaving 13 bases between the germline ends. Germline V gives CDR1 MNHEY, CDR2 SVGEGT. The CDR3 is 16 residues long. The CDR3 DNA follows: TGTGCCAGCAGTTACTCTATACTAGCTTCGTCCTACGAGCAGTACGTC. It yields the protein CASSYSILASSYEQYV.

V is TRBV12-3 or TRBV12-4 and J is TRBJ1-1; D remains ambiguous. This CDR3 has 15 amino acids. Deletions cut 5 bases from V and 0 bases from J, with 13 bases between. Written as DNA, the CDR3 is TGTGCCAGCAGTCCTAGGGCCTTCATGAACACTGAAGCTTTCTTT. This encodes CASSPRAFMNTEAFF.

V gene TRBV12-3 or TRBV12-4 combines with J gene TRBJ1-2; D gene unclear. This CDR3 has 12 residues. V was cut by 7 bases and J by 3 bases, with 9 bases left in between. CDR3 sequence (DNA): TGTGCCAGCACCCCGGGTGACTATGGCTACACCTTC. It specifies CASTPGDYGYTF.

This clonotype was seen a handful of times. The chain joins TRBV9 to TRBJ2-3; D not certain. The germline V gene has CDR1 SGDLS and CDR2 YYNGEE. V lost 3 bases and J lost 4, with 9 bases in between. The CDR3 contains 13 residues. The CDR3 spells CASSGLLSDTQYF. The CDR3 DNA reads TGTGCCAGCAGCGGCCTGCTGTCAGATACGCAGTATTTT.

This clonotype was detected only a few times. This rearrangement joins TRBV15 to TRBJ1-2; D gene uncertain. Trimming shortened V by 1 base and J by 5 bases, and 14 bases separated the two germline ends. Germline CDR1 and CDR2: LNHNV and YYDKDF (reference sequence). CDR3 length: 15 residues. CDR3 nucleotides: TGTGCCACCAGCAGAGGGGCCGGGCTAGGGTATGGCTACACCTTC. Its protein is CATSRGAGLGYGYTF.

The J gene is TRBJ1-2, the V gene TRBV15; D perhaps matches TRBD1 (5 bases). The CDR3 is 12 amino acids. Germline V gene sequence: CDR1 LNHNV, CDR2 YYDKDF (reference sequence). Trimming removed 3 bases at V and 5 bases at J, with 7 bases between. CDR3 sequence reads: CATSSGGYGYTF. The CDR3 nucleotides are TGTGCCACCAGCAGCGGGGGGTATGGCTACACCTTC.

This clonotype was detected many times. The V call is TRBV19, the J call TRBJ2-3; D unclear. The germline gives CDR1 LNHDA, CDR2 SQIVND (reference sequence). Between the trimmed V and J ends, which lost 8 bases and 2 bases, there was a span of 5 bases. The CDR3 runs 11 residues. The CDR3 nucleotides read TGTGCCAGTCTGCTCACAGATACGCAGTATTTT. Its protein product is CASLLTDTQYF.

V usage is TRBV7-9 and J usage is TRBJ2-1, with 8 bases identical to TRBD1. This CDR3 is built from 15 residues. CDR1 is SEHNR, CDR2 FQNEAQ, per germline (reference sequence). J lost 6 bases, V lost 2 bases, and 6 bases had no gene match. The CDR3 is CASSLLVDRVNEQFF. The CDR3 region has the DNA TGTGCCAGCAGCTTACTGGTGGACAGGGTCAATGAGCAGTTCTTC.

The chain combines TRBV27 with TRBJ2-1; weak D call: TRBD2 (6 bases). There are 15 residues in the CDR3. The V and J ends lost 4 bases and 3 bases respectively, with 13 bases between them. Germline values: CDR1 MNHEY, CDR2 SMNVEV (reference sequence). CDR3 sequence: CASSSMLAIYNEQFF. The CDR3 bases are TGTGCCAGCAGTTCCATGCTAGCGATCTACAATGAGCAGTTCTTC.

This clonotype has just a few counts. The chain recombines TRBV23-1 with TRBJ2-5; the D is unclear. Being an ORF, TRBV23-1 has a function that is uncertain. V dropped 0 bases and J dropped 5 bases, with 10 bases sitting between them. This CDR3 has 14 residues. The DNA of the CDR3 is TGCGCCAGCAGTCAATCGGGAAAGGAGGAGACCCAGTACTTC. It codes for CASSQSGKEETQYF.

The rearrangement joins TRBV7-9 to TRBJ1-1, with no clear D. Germline V gene sequence: CDR1 SEHNR, CDR2 FQNEAQ (reference sequence). V gave up 5 bases and J gave up 6 bases, with 7 bases separating them. This CDR3 is 11 amino acids long. The CDR3 nucleotides are TGTGCCAGCAGCGGACCCGCTGAAGCTTTCTTT. This translates into CASSGPAEAFF.

This chain connects TRBV11-2 to TRBJ1-1, with D unresolved. Germline CDR1 is SGHAT and CDR2 is FQNNGV. This CDR3 has 15 amino acids. V was trimmed by 3 bases and J by 4 bases, leaving 15 bases between them. For the CDR3, the DNA is TGTGCCAGCAGCTTCACGTTCGGGGAGGTCACTGAAGCTTTCTTT. Protein sequence: CASSFTFGEVTEAFF.

The genes are TRBV7-9 and TRBJ1-4, with TRBD1 matching over 7 bases. Germline CDR1 reads SEHNR; CDR2 reads FQNEAQ (reference sequence). The length of the CDR3 is 13 residues. The trim removed 3 bases at V and 8 bases at J, leaving 3 bases unmatched. The CDR3 coding sequence is TGTGCCAGCAGCTTCGCGACAGGGGAAAAACTGTTTTTT. This encodes CASSFATGEKLFF.

This clonotype has at least ten counts. The chain uses TRBV27 and TRBJ2-7; D possibly corresponds to TRBD2 (5 bases). CDR3 length: 12 amino acids. The germline gives CDR1 MNHEY, CDR2 SMNVEV (reference sequence). The V and J ends lost 6 bases and 3 bases respectively, with 9 bases between them. Written as DNA, the CDR3 is TGTGCCAGCAGCTTCGGAGGCTACGAGCAGTACTTC. Its translation is CASSFGGYEQYF.

This clonotype was picked up a small number of times. The chain combines TRBV11-2 with TRBJ2-7; tentative D call: TRBD1 (6 bases). V gave up 5 bases and J gave up 3 bases, with 11 bases separating them. CDR1 is SGHAT and CDR2 is FQNNGV in the germline V gene. The CDR3 sequence is 13 residues long. The CDR3 DNA is TGTGCCAGCAGCCCCGGACAGCACTACGAGCAGTACGTC. It translates to CASSPGQHYEQYV.

The V gene is TRBV28, the J gene TRBJ2-7; maybe TRBD2 (6 bases). Germline CDR1 is MDHEN and CDR2 is SYDVKM. The CDR3 runs to 13 residues. The ends were cut back, 8 bases at V and 2 bases at J, with 13 bases in the middle. The chain's CDR3 is CASQGRETYEQYF. As DNA, the CDR3 is TGTGCCAGCCAGGGACGGGAGACCTACGAGCAGTACTTC. Combining the CDR3 with reference TRBV28 and TRBJ2-7 gives the whole variable domain DVKVTQSSRYLVKRTGEKVFLECVQDMDHENMFWYRQDPGLGLRLIYFSYDVKMKEKGDIPEGYSVSREKKERFSLILESASTNQTSMYLCASQGRETYEQYFGPGTRLTVT.

This clonotype appeared a few times. The chain joins TRBV6-1 to TRBJ2-1, with TRBD2 matching over 8 bases. Germline assignment: CDR1 MNHNS and CDR2 SASEGT. The CDR3 has 14 amino acids. The V segment lost 5 bases and the J segment 9 bases; nucleotides outside the gene matches: 9. The CDR3 nucleotides are TGTGCCAGCAGTACACTAGCGGTGGTTGGTGAGCAGTTCTTC. Protein product: CASSTLAVVGEQFF.

V gene TRBV7-3 combines with J gene TRBJ2-3, with 9 bases identical to TRBD2. This CDR3 is 15 amino acids long. The germline gives CDR1 SGHTA, CDR2 FQGTGA. V shed 4 bases, J shed 4 bases, and the junction held 6 bases outside the gene matches. The DNA for the CDR3 is TGTGCCAGCAGCTCCGGGACTAGCACTGCAGATACGCAGTATTTT. Protein sequence: CASSSGTSTADTQYF.

In its sample, this clonotype was seen a few times. The chain links TRBV7-6 to TRBJ2-1, with D perhaps matching TRBD1 or TRBD2 (5 bases each). The V gene's germline CDR1 is SGHVS and CDR2 FNYEAQ. CDR3 length: 14 amino acids. Trimming pared 5 bases from V and 8 bases from J, leaving 16 bases between. The CDR3, as DNA: TGTGCCAGCAGCCACCTGGGGGTGGCCGATGAGCAGTTCTTC. Amino acid sequence: CASSHLGVADEQFF.

There are a few counts of this clonotype. The J gene is TRBJ2-7, the V gene TRBV7-9; 7 nucleotides line up with TRBD1. The CDR3 is 14 residues long. The V gene's germline CDR1 is SEHNR and CDR2 FQNEAQ (reference sequence). V trimming: 7 bases; J trimming: 2 bases; junction bases outside the gene matches: 8. CDR3 coding DNA: TGTGCCAGCACCCATACCACAGGGGCCTACGAGCAGTACTTC. Protein sequence: CASTHTTGAYEQYF.

In this sample, this clonotype turned up a few times. The chain joins TRBV27 to TRBJ2-7, with D possibly being TRBD1 (7 bases). Germline V gene data show CDR1 as MNHEY and CDR2 as SMNVEV (reference sequence). The CDR3 covers 13 residues. Trimming removed 8 bases at V and 0 bases at J, with 11 bases between. Written as DNA, the CDR3 is TGTGCCAGCTCCAGGGGGGACTCCTACGAGCAGTACGTC. Residues: CASSRGDSYEQYV.

This clonotype was seen a handful of times. This chain uses TRBV4-3 with TRBJ1-1; TRBD1 is a possible D gene (6 bases). V lost 0 bases and J 4 bases, leaving 12 bases between the germline ends. The germline gives CDR1 LGHNA, CDR2 YSLEER. The CDR3 totals 15 residues. The CDR3 region is CASSQDGQGITEAFF. In DNA form, the CDR3 reads TGCGCCAGCAGCCAAGATGGCCAGGGGATCACTGAAGCTTTCTTT.

The chain uses TRBV7-6 and TRBJ2-7; TRBD1 aligns across 8 bases. The V segment lost 5 bases and the J segment 5 bases; nucleotides outside the gene matches: 8. The CDR3 length is 14 residues. The germline V gene has CDR1 SGHVS and CDR2 FNYEAQ. CDR3 sequence: CASSARQGPNEQYF. DNA for the CDR3: TGTGCCAGCAGCGCCCGACAGGGGCCTAACGAGCAGTACTTC.

The chain is built from TRBV6-5 and TRBJ1-1; D not resolved. Germline CDR1 MNHEY, CDR2 SVGAGI. V was trimmed by 5 bases and J by 1 base, leaving 5 bases between them. The CDR3 spans 12 residues. CDR3 in DNA: TGTGCCAGCAGTAGACCGAACACTGAAGCTTTCTTT. Amino acid sequence: CASSRPNTEAFF.

A few counts support this clonotype. This chain connects TRBV20-1 to TRBJ2-3, with a tentative D call TRBD2 (6 bases). Trimming stripped 6 bases from V and 3 bases from J, with 16 bases between. Looked up from germline, CDR1 is DFQATT and CDR2 is SNEGSKA (reference sequence). The CDR3 sequence is 14 residues long. As DNA, the CDR3 is TGCAGTGCCCAGGAGGGGACTCATACAGATACGCAGTATTTT. Protein: CSAQEGTHTDTQYF.

This chain links TRBV7-9 with TRBJ2-5; the D gene could be TRBD1 or TRBD2 (6 bases each). Trimming took 3 bases from V and 1 from J, leaving 9 bases between them. The CDR3 spans 14 residues. Looked up from germline, CDR1 is SEHNR and CDR2 is FQNEAQ (reference sequence). In nucleotides, the CDR3 is TGTGCCAGCAGCTTCGGGGGCAGCCAAGAGACCCAGTACTTC. Encoded protein: CASSFGGSQETQYF.

The rearrangement joins TRBV7-2 to TRBJ1-4; the D is unclear. The CDR3 extends over 19 amino acids. Germline loops: CDR1 SGHTA, CDR2 FQGNSA. V was pared by 5 bases and J by 7 bases, with 29 bases between. This CDR3 reads CASSQGDRRIGALAEKLFF. The DNA of the CDR3 is TGTGCCAGCAGCCAAGGCGACCGCCGGATCGGAGCCCTAGCTGAAAAACTGTTTTTT.

The rearrangement uses TRBV6-2 or TRBV6-3 and TRBJ2-1, with D possibly being TRBD2 (6 bases). The V gene lost 6 bases and the J gene lost 9 bases, with 15 bases spanning the gap. The CDR3 totals 13 residues. CDR1 and CDR2 from the germline V gene are MNHEY and SVGEGT. Written as DNA, the CDR3 is TGTGCCAGCAGCCCCTACCGGGGGACTGAGCAGTTCTTC. As protein: CASSPYRGTEQFF.

This clonotype was detected a few times. The chain carries TRBV12-3 or TRBV12-4 and TRBJ2-3, with D possibly TRBD2 on 6 matching bases. Trimming stripped 5 bases from V and 2 bases from J, with 17 bases between. The CDR3 totals 16 residues. The CDR3 DNA sequence: TGTGCCAGCAGTGCGACTAGGGCCCAGGTCACAGATACGCAGTATTTT. Translated: CASSATRAQVTDTQYF.

There are a few counts of this clonotype. The genes are TRBV6-4 and TRBJ2-1, with 9 bases matching TRBD2. The CDR3 loop spans 13 amino acids. V lost 8 bases and J lost 10; bases outside the gene matches: 9. CDR1 MRHNA and CDR2 SNTAGT come from the germline V gene. CDR3 sequence (DNA): TGTGCCAGCTCAGAAACAACTAGCGGGGAGCAGTTCTTC. Translated, it gives CASSETTSGEQFF.

V is TRBV6-5 and J is TRBJ1-1, with 12 bases lining up with TRBD1. J was trimmed by 5 bases and V by 8 bases; bases with no gene match: 9. Germline-derived CDR1 and CDR2 are MNHEY and SVGAGI. The CDR3 has 15 residues. In DNA form, the CDR3 reads TGTGCCAGCGGCCGGGACAGGGGGCGCGGGACTGAAGCTTTCTTT. Its protein is CASGRDRGRGTEAFF.